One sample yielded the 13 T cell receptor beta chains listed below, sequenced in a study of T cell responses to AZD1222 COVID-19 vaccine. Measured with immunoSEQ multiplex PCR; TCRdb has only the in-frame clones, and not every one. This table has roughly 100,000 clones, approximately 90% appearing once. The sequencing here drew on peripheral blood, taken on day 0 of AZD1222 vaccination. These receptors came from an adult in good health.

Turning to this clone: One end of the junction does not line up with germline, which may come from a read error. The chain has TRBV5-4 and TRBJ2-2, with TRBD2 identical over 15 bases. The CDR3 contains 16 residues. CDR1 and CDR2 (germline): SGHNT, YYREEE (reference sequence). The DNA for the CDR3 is TGTGCCCGCAGCAGCCGGACTAGCGGGGGGGCGGGGGAGCTGTTTTTT. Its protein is CARSSRTSGGAGELFF.

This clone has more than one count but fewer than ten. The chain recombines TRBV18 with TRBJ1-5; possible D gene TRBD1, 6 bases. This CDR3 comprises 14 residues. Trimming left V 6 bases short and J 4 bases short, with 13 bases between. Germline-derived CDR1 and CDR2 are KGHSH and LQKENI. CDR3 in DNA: TGTGCCAGCTCTCCCAATGACAGGAATCAGCCCCAGCATTTT. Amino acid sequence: CASSPNDRNQPQHF.

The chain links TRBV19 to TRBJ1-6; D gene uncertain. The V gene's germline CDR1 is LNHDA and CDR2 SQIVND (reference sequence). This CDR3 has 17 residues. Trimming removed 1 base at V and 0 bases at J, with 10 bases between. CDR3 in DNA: TGTGCCAGTAGTATAGCCCTGACGAGCTCCTATAATTCACCCCTCCACTTT. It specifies CASSIALTSSYNSPLHF.

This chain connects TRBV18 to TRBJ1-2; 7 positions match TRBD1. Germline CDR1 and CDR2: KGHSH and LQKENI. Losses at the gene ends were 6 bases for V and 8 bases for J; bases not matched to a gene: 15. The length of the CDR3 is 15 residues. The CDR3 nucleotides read TGTGCCAGCTCGCGGGATACTAACAGGGGCCGGGGCTACACCTTC. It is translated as CASSRDTNRGRGYTF.

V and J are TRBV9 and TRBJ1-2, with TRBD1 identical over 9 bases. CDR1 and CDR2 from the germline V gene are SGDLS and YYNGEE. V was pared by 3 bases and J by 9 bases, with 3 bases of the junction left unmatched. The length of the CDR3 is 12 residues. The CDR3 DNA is TGTGCCAGCAGCGGCGGACAGGGGAGCTACACCTTC. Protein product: CASSGGQGSYTF.

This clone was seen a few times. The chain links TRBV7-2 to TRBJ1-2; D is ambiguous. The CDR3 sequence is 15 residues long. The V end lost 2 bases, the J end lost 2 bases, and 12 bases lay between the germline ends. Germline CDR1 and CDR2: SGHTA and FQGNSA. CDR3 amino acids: CASSLLFGENYGYTF. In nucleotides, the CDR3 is TGTGCCAGCAGCTTATTATTTGGGGAGAACTATGGCTACACCTTC.

The CDR3 DNA reads TGCGCCAGCAGTGTCCTGCCCGTCTCGCCTGACAGGCGCGAGCAGTACGTC. Its translation is CASSVLPVSPDRREQYV. The rearrangement links TRBV10-1 to TRBJ2-7; the D gene is possibly TRBD1 (6 bases). The CDR3 extends over 17 amino acids. Trimming pared 4 bases from V and 6 bases from J, leaving 25 bases between. CDR1 and CDR2 (germline): WNHNN, SYGVQD (reference sequence).

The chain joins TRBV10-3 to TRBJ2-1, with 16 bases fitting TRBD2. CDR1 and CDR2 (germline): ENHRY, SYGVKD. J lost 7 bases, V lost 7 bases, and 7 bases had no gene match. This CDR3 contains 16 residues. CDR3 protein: CAITLGLAGGQNEQFF. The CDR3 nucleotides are TGTGCCATCACCCTGGGACTAGCGGGGGGGCAAAATGAGCAGTTCTTC.

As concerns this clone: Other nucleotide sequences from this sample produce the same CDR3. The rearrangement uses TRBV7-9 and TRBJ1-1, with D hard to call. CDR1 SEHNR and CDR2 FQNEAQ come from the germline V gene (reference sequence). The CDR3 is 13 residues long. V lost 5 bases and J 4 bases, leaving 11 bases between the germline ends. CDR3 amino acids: CASSLELGTEAFF. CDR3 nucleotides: TGTGCCAGCAGCCTGGAATTAGGCACTGAAGCTTTCTTT.

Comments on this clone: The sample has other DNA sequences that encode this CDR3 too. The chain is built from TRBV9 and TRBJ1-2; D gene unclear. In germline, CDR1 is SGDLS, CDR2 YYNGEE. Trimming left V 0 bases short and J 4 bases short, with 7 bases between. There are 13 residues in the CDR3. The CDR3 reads CASSVEDGYGYTF. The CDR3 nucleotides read TGTGCCAGCAGCGTAGAAGATGGCTATGGCTACACCTTC.

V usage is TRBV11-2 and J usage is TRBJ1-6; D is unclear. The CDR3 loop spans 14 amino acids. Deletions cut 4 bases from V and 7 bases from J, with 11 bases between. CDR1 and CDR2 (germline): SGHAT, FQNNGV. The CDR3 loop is CASSSGRANSPLHF. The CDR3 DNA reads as TGTGCCAGCAGCTCAGGACGGGCAAATTCACCCCTCCACTTT.

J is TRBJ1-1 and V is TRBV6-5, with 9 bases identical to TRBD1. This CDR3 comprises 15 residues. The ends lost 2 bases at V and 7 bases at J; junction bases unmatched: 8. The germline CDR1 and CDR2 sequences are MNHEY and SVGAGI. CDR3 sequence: CASSYPGDRDVEAFF. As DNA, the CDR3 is TGTGCCAGCAGTTACCCAGGGGACAGGGATGTTGAAGCTTTCTTT.

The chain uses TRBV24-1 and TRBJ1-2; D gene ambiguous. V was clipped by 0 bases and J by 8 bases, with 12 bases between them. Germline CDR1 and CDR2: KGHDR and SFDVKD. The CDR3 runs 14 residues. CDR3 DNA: TGTGCCACCAGTGATTTGTCTGGGGTACCGGGCTACACCTTC. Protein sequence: CATSDLSGVPGYTF.